The present TCR beta chain was sequenced within a study of blood T cell repertoires in COVID-19 (dated by TCRdb to about 2020). The study in broad terms: Samples from collaborators originated in the United States, Italy and Spain and spanned both the acute and convalescent phases of COVID-19. The prospective study material was composed of cDNA or gDNA derived from T cells, B-cell-depleted T cells, or PBMCs. The dataset comprised deeply sampled blood TCRbeta repertoires from subjects exposed to, actively infected with, or recovered from COVID-19. The repertoires were released in a freely available public database intended as a resource for research on the immune response to SARS-CoV-2. The samples were drawn from the first 160 participants of the ongoing ImmuneRACE study and from roughly 1,300 subjects provided by 6 global collaborators. Nearly every sample came with metadata listing a de-identified subject ID, COVID-19 status, age in years and sex. HLA class I and class II types, where available, came from metadata supplied by the sample provider rather than from assay-based typing.

A remark on this clone: Its antigen is not yet known. Base qualities are missing; no much larger clone stands one base away.

Collaborating institutions collected whole blood in K2EDTA tubes following their own protocols. For TCRbeta analysis, collaborators shipped samples as frozen whole blood, isolated PBMCs, or DNA extracted from either of those sample types. Beyond this particular receptor, the publication reports: The quantity of clinical and demographic metadata differed by source and by participant and was supplied without curation.

TCRbeta CDR3 regions were amplified from genomic DNA by means of the immunoSEQ Assay, a bias-controlled multiplex PCR. From the authors' description of their analysis: The number of nucleated cells in each sample was estimated by amplification of reference gene primers within the assay. To quantify the absolute abundance of each unique TCRbeta CDR3 rearrangement, sequence reads were collapsed and filtered. For each sample, productive Simpson clonality was calculated as the square root of Simpson's diversity index over productive rearrangements. TCRdb took over this immuneACCESS table, retaining in-frame rearrangements with V and J assigned. Such tables are incomplete; in checked studies, under half of the missing clones stem from an unresolved V gene, and the remainder is unexplained. The V and J calls and clone size are taken from that table; D and trimming were inferred from the DNA. The sample table lists roughly 70,000 clones, approximately 89% of them with a count of one. Almost 5% of the sample goes to the ten largest clones.

The sequence derives from a woman aged 45-59 years with active COVID-19. The specimen was peripheral blood.

The DNA sequence is TGTGCCAGCAGCTCCCTACAGGGTGCCTATGGCTACACCTTC. Translation gives CASSSLQGAYGYTF. Recombination linked TRBV11-2 to TRBJ1-2, with a weak D call of TRBD1 (6 bases match). The CDR3 contains 14 residues, cysteine and phenylalanine counted. The CDR3 DNA has 42 bases and is translated from base 1. Via the germline V gene, CDR1 is SGHAT and CDR2 FQNNGV. A distance of 13 bases separates the germline ends of V and J, which lose 4 bases and 4 bases respectively.